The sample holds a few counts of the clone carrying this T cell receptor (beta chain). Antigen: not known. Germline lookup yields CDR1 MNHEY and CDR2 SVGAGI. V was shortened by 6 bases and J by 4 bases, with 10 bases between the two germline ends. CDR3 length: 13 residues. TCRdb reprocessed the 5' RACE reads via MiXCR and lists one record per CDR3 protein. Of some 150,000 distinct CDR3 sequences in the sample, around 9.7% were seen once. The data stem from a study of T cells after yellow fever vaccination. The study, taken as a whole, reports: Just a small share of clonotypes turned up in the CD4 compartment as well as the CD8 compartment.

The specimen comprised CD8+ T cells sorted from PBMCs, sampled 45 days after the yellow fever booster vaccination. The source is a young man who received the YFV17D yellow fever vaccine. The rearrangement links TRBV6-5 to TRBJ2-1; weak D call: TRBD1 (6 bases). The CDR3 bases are TGTGCCAGCAGGCACGGACAGTACAATGAGCAGTTCTTC. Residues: CASRHGQYNEQFF.